This T cell receptor (beta chain) was obtained from a study of OX40 agonist ivuxolimab in advanced cancers. About the research overall: Partial responses were achieved by three patients, one with hepatocellular carcinoma and two with cutaneous melanoma.

Assay: immunoSEQ multiplex PCR; the TCRdb copy retains only in-frame clones and omits some. The data contain about 43,000 clones, roughly 94% of them singletons. CDR3 length: 19 amino acids. The J segment lost 5 bases and the V segment lost 5 bases, leaving 23 bases of the junction unmatched. Germline-derived CDR1 and CDR2 are SEHNR and FQNEAQ (reference sequence). V usage is TRBV7-9 and J usage is TRBJ2-7; 8 bases fit TRBD1. The sequence came from an adult with an advanced solid tumor such as melanoma, head and neck, liver or kidney cancer. The specimen comprised CD4+ or CD8+ T cells sorted from blood, sampled in a trial of the OX40 agonist ivuxolimab. The CDR3 here is CASSQSGTGSFLPVHEQYF. The CDR3 nucleotides are TGTGCCAGCAGCCAATCGGGGACAGGTTCGTTCCTACCCGTCCACGAGCAGTACTTC.